The T cell receptor beta chain described here comes from a study of OX40 agonist ivuxolimab in advanced cancers. Study-level background: Partial responses were achieved by three patients, of whom one had hepatocellular carcinoma and two had cutaneous melanoma.

As concerns this clone: Its antigen is unidentified.

Trimming pared 2 bases from V and 2 bases from J, leaving 8 bases between. Germline V gene sequence: CDR1 SGDLS, CDR2 YYNGEE. The CDR3 loop spans 15 amino acids. Some clones are missing from TCRdb's copy, which holds only in-frame ones; the method was immunoSEQ multiplex PCR. The repertoire has about 40,000 clones, about 82% of them found once; the top ten carry about a fifth. Autoimmune disease history or systemic immunosuppression was exclusionary. Overall study findings and caveats: At doses 0.1 to 3.0 mg/kg, CD4+ and CD8+ clones expanded.

The sequence came from an adult with an advanced solid tumor such as melanoma, head and neck, liver or kidney cancer. Sequenced material: CD4+ or CD8+ T cells sorted from blood, taken in a trial of the OX40 agonist ivuxolimab. The chain carries TRBV9 and TRBJ2-6, with a tentative D call TRBD1 (6 bases). The CDR3 DNA sequence: TGTGCCAGCAGCGTGTCAGGGGCTGGGGCCAACGTCCTGACTTTC. Amino acids: CASSVSGAGANVLTF. The full variable domain, completed using reference TRBV9 and TRBJ2-6, is DSGVTQTPKHLITATGQRVTLRCSPRSGDLSVYWYQQSLDQGLQFLIQYYNGEERAKGNILERFSAQQFPDLHSELNLSSLELGDSALYFCASSVSGAGANVLTFGAGSRLTVL.